The clone carrying this T cell receptor (beta chain) was observed once. Generated by immunoSEQ multiplex PCR, the TCRdb table keeps only in-frame clones and is missing some. The sample shows 80,000 to 100,000 clones, around 86% of them seen only once. These data are taken from a study of blood T cell repertoires in COVID-19. As for the study in general: The analysed material was cDNA or gDNA that came from T cells, B-cell-depleted T cells, or PBMCs.

The CDR3 totals 13 residues. From germline, CDR1 is MNHEY and CDR2 SVGEGT. Trimming removed 2 bases at V and 3 bases at J, with 7 bases between. This chain joins TRBV6-2 or TRBV6-3 and TRBJ1-1, with unresolved D. This TCR was recovered from a woman aged 80 or over with active or convalescent COVID-19. Sequenced material: peripheral blood. CDR3 sequence: CASSYVAYTEAFF. CDR3 bases: TGTGCCAGCAGTTACGTGGCTTACACTGAAGCTTTCTTT.